A single sample gave rise to the 8 T cell receptor beta chains below, sequenced in a study of post-analysis software for immune sequencing data. The study, taken as a whole, reports: TRBV segments more frequent in patients than in controls numbered about five and included TRBV5-6, TRBV5-1 and TRBV20-1.

These receptors have no known antigen. Presence of unique molecular identifiers characterized the TCR beta cDNA libraries. TCRdb reprocessed the PCR reads via MiXCR and lists one record per CDR3 protein. The sample holds 700,000 to 900,000 distinct CDR3 sequences, around 42% seen once. The material sequenced was blood. These receptors all come from a girl aged 5 to 17 with multiple sclerosis.

This clonotype was detected a few times. CDR3 loop: CASSLFANPVLHF. The CDR3 DNA is TGTGCCAGCAGCTTATTTGCAAACCCCGTCCTCCACTTT. This chain connects TRBV13 to TRBJ1-6; D is uncertain. The CDR3 covers 13 residues. The V end was cut by 2 bases, the J end by 15 bases, with 14 bases between. CDR1 PRHDT and CDR2 FYEKMQ come from the germline V gene (reference sequence).

Ten or more counts support this clonotype. This chain joins TRBV28 and TRBJ2-7; D unresolved. Germline V gene data show CDR1 as MDHEN and CDR2 as SYDVKM. With 3 bases removed from V and 0 bases from J, the gap between germline ends came to 15 bases. This CDR3 comprises 16 residues. Here the CDR3 DNA reads TGTGCCAGCAGTTTGTCAAGGATCCCTAGCTCCTACGAGCAGTACTTC. This translates into CASSLSRIPSSYEQYF.

This clonotype showed up just once. The rearrangement links TRBV11-2 to TRBJ2-4; 8 bases are a match to TRBD1. From germline, CDR1 is SGHAT and CDR2 FQNNGV. V dropped 5 bases and J dropped 1; count of bases not matched to a gene: 4. The CDR3 runs 15 residues. The CDR3 DNA follows: TGTGCCAGCAGCATACGACAGGGGGCCAAAAACATTCAGTACTTC. This translates into CASSIRQGAKNIQYF. Filled out from reference TRBV11-2 and TRBJ2-4, the complete variable domain reads EAGVAQSPRYKIIEKRQSVAFWCNPISGHATLYWYQQILGQGPKLLIQFQNNGVVDDSQLPKDRFSAERLKGVDSTLKIQPAKLEDSAVYLCASSIRQGAKNIQYFGAGTRLSVL.

This sequence joins TRBV29-1 and TRBJ2-7; 7 bases are a match to TRBD1. The germline V gene has CDR1 SQVTM and CDR2 ANQGSEA. With 6 bases clipped from V and 0 bases from J, the junction kept 5 bases outside the gene matches. There are 13 residues in the CDR3. The CDR3 DNA is TGCAGCGTCCTTGGACAGGACTCCTACGAGCAGTACTTC. Its protein is CSVLGQDSYEQYF.

This rearrangement joins TRBV6-6 to TRBJ1-1, with 11 bases fitting TRBD1. This CDR3 region has 15 residues. Germline CDR1 and CDR2: MNHNY and SVGAGI (reference sequence). V trimming: 5 bases; J trimming: 4 bases; junction bases outside the gene matches: 6. As DNA, the CDR3 is TGTGCCAGCAGTGTGGACAGGGGGCGAACCACTGAAGCTTTCTTT. Its translation is CASSVDRGRTTEAFF.

This clonotype was detected a few times. The J gene is TRBJ1-2, the V gene TRBV10-2; tentative D call: TRBD1 (5 bases). The CDR3 is 13 residues long. Germline V gives CDR1 WSHSY, CDR2 SAAADI. The V end was cut by 3 bases, the J end by 4 bases, with 9 bases between. Here the CDR3 DNA reads TGCGCCAGCAGTGAAAAGGGGCGCTATGGCTACACCTTC. It is translated as CASSEKGRYGYTF.

This clonotype was recorded a few times. J is TRBJ1-1 and V is TRBV11-2, with 11 bases fitting TRBD1. The CDR3 extends over 19 amino acids. Germline assignment: CDR1 SGHAT and CDR2 FQNNGV. V shed 1 base, J shed 0 bases, and the junction held 10 bases outside the gene matches. CDR3 loop: CASSLVRTGGGYMNTEAFF. The DNA for the CDR3 is TGTGCCAGCAGCTTAGTTCGGACAGGGGGCGGATATATGAACACTGAAGCTTTCTTT.

V gene TRBV18 combines with J gene TRBJ2-7, with D unresolved. CDR3 size: 16 residues. Germline loops: CDR1 KGHSH, CDR2 LQKENI. Trimming took off 3 bases at V and 6 bases at J, with 21 bases between the two ends. The DNA for the CDR3 is TGTGCCAGCTCACCTACAACAACCGGGTCCTACTCCGAGCAGTACTTC. It specifies CASSPTTTGSYSEQYF.